This record concerns one TCR beta chain sequence. Its antigen remains unknown. The data were obtained in a study of shared clonotypes between healthy human individuals. Study results and limitations: Only blood was sampled, and tissue TCR repertoires likely differ from blood ones. Of the naive CD4 clonotypes, roughly 5% were shared across several donors.

Sequencing used immunoSEQ multiplex PCR; TCRdb keeps in-frame clones, though not all of them. This sample has over a million clones; approximately 72% occur once, and the top ten carry roughly 1.4%. V was trimmed by 0 bases and J by 3 bases, leaving 6 bases between them. This CDR3 is 13 amino acids long. Germline V gene lookup returns CDR1 SGHAT and CDR2 FQNNGV. Source material: memory CD4+ T cells sorted from blood. Sample subset: CD45RA-negative fraction. The sequence derives from a man aged 18 to 30 in good health. V gene TRBV11-2 combines with J gene TRBJ2-7; no reliable D call. The CDR3 loop is CASSLEVGYEQYF. The CDR3 bases are TGTGCCAGCAGCTTAGAGGTTGGCTACGAGCAGTACTTC.